What follows is one T cell receptor (beta chain) and its context. Antigen specificity is unknown. The observed sequence ends 3 residues before the CDR3 terminus, with the missing tail filled in from the germline J gene. Libraries were prepared by immunoSEQ multiplex PCR; TCRdb keeps only in-frame clonotypes and omits some of them. The sample table includes 6,400 or so clones. Recipients received nonmyeloablative bone marrow transplants from related graft donors, with transient mixed chimerism. CD4+CD25+CD127- Tregs, CD4+CD25- non-Tregs, CD4 and CD8 cells were sorted. The CDR3 consists of 14 residues. Germline V gene sequence: CDR1 SQVTM, CDR2 ANQGSEA. V trimming: 1 base; J trimming: 2 bases; junction bases outside the gene matches: 1. This entry comes from a study of Tregs in tolerant kidney transplant recipients. The study's findings and limits: Antigen-driven expansion was suggested because donor-specific Tregs expanded more than all Tregs in tolerant patients. This study did not directly address biological reproducibility.

This TCR came from a human patient who received a combined kidney and bone marrow transplant. The graft donor may have given rise to some T cells. The rearrangement uses TRBV29-1 and TRBJ2-7, with 11 nucleotides matching TRBD2. The sequences come from CD8+ T cells from blood (PBMCs), collected 12 months after the transplant. The CDR3 region is CSVEGLAGPYEQYF. The sequenced CDR3 bases are TGCAGCGTTGAAGGACTAGCGGGGCCCTACGAG.